These 6 T cell receptor beta chains were sequenced from one sample in a study of blood T cell repertoires in COVID-19. Assay: immunoSEQ multiplex PCR; the TCRdb copy retains only in-frame clones and omits some. The sample holds about 170,000 clones; just under 85% are singletons and the top ten take over 20%. The sequencing input was peripheral blood. Receptors originate from a woman of 80 years or more with acute or convalescent COVID-19.

The rearrangement joins TRBV7-2 to TRBJ1-3; D possibly corresponds to TRBD1 (5 bases). In germline, CDR1 is SGHTA, CDR2 FQGNSA. The CDR3 loop spans 14 amino acids. V lost 2 bases and J 7 bases, leaving 12 bases between the germline ends. The DNA for the CDR3 is TGTGCCAGCAGCTTACAGGGACTGGGTAACACCATATATTTT. Amino acid sequence: CASSLQGLGNTIYF. Together with reference TRBV7-2 and TRBJ1-3, the CDR3 gives the full variable domain: GAGVSQSPSNKVTEKGKDVELRCDPISGHTALYWYRQSLGQGLEFLIYFQGNSAPDKSGLPSDRFSAERTGGSVSTLTIQRTQQEDSAVYLCASSLQGLGNTIYFGEGSWLTVV.

This chain connects TRBV6-5 to TRBJ2-1; the D gene is possibly TRBD1 (5 bases). The V end was cut by 2 bases, the J end by 6 bases, with 17 bases between. This CDR3 has 16 residues. The germline gives CDR1 MNHEY, CDR2 SVGAGI. The CDR3: CASSYTGPGFSNEQFF. In nucleotides, the CDR3 is TGTGCCAGCAGTTACACAGGACCCGGGTTTAGCAATGAGCAGTTCTTC.

The chain joins TRBV4-1 to TRBJ2-7, with a weak D call TRBD2 (5 bases). V gave up 4 bases and J gave up 0 bases, with 16 bases separating them. Per the germline V gene, CDR1 is MGHRA and CDR2 is YSYEKL. The CDR3 totals 16 residues. The CDR3 region has the DNA TGCGCCAGCAGCCGTGACTCGGGGTCCAGCTCCTACGAGCAGTACTTC. Residues: CASSRDSGSSSYEQYF.

This clone was observed once. The chain recombines TRBV15 with TRBJ1-4; unclear D gene. The CDR3 length is 15 residues. Germline values: CDR1 LNHNV, CDR2 YYDKDF (reference sequence). Between the trimmed V and J ends, which lost 5 bases and 6 bases, there was a span of 16 bases. Here the CDR3 reads CATSGSGESHEKLFF. In DNA, the CDR3 is TGTGCCACCAGCGGGAGTGGGGAGAGTCATGAAAAACTGTTTTTT. The variable domain in full, completed from reference TRBV15 and TRBJ1-4, reads DAMVIQNPRYQVTQFGKPVTLSCSQTLNHNVMYWYQQKSSQAPKLLFHYYDKDFNNEADTPDNFQSRRPNTSFCFLDIRSPGLGDTAMYLCATSGSGESHEKLFFGSGTQLSVL.

V usage is TRBV5-6 and J usage is TRBJ2-1, with 9 bases fitting TRBD2. V was clipped by 2 bases and J by 3 bases; unmatched bases: 3. CDR3 length: 15 residues. Looked up from germline, CDR1 is SGHDT and CDR2 is YYEEEE. This CDR3 reads CASSLAGGYYNEQFF. The CDR3 DNA follows: TGTGCCAGCAGCTTAGCGGGAGGATACTACAATGAGCAGTTCTTC.

This chain connects TRBV5-1 to TRBJ1-4; 7 bases map to TRBD1. The CDR3 is made up of 15 amino acids. The germline CDR1 and CDR2 sequences are SGHRS and YFSETQ. The trim removed 4 bases at V and 3 bases at J, leaving 6 bases unmatched. CDR3 coding DNA: TGCGCCAGCAGCGGAGAGGGGGCTTCTAATGAAAAACTGTTTTTT. It is translated as CASSGEGASNEKLFF.